This T cell receptor (beta chain) was identified in a study of T cell responses to AZD1222 COVID-19 vaccine. On the study more broadly: Both about-4-week and about-12-week second-dose recipients were combined. Notes on the study in general: Seropositive AZD1222 recipients at baseline numbered only five to seven. With two AZD1222 doses given, Spike-specific TCR breadth and depth both rose.

For this clone: Its target is unknown.

Clones were read by immunoSEQ multiplex PCR, and TCRdb kept only the in-frame ones, dropping some. The sample lists 150,000 to 200,000 clones; 85% to 90% were seen once. CDR3 size: 15 residues. Germline assignment: CDR1 SNHLY and CDR2 FYNNEI. With V trimmed by 6 bases and J by 2 bases, 4 bases remained unmatched. This receptor was obtained from an adult in good health. The source material was peripheral blood, sampled on day 0 of AZD1222 vaccination. This chain uses TRBV2 with TRBJ2-7, with TRBD2 identical over 13 bases. The CDR3 is CASRNGLAGAYEQYF. In DNA form, the CDR3 reads TGTGCCAGCAGGAATGGACTAGCGGGAGCCTACGAGCAGTACTTC.